Only a few counts were recorded for the clone carrying this T cell receptor beta chain. Antigen: not known. Sequencing was performed with immunoSEQ multiplex PCR; in TCRdb, only in-frame clones are kept and a portion is missing. The table includes about 72,000 clones, around 81% detected once. This entry is derived from a study of vaccination effects on CD4 cells after COVID-19. Whole-study results and caveats: Few convalescent patients were studied, and early post-infection samples were lacking.

CD4+ T cells specific for antigen were expanded with viral peptide pools by the ViraFEST assay before sequencing. After less than twelve days in culture, the CD4+ T cells were isolated. Participants were vaccinated with two doses of either the BNT162b2 or mRNA-1273 vaccine. Vaccinated recipients, who were negative for nucleocapsid antibodies, had no history of SARS-CoV-2 infection. With 7.5 to 10 ug/ml peptides and 9 to 10 IU/ml IL-2, a few million PBMC per well were cultured. This clonotype originated in a human donor who received a COVID-19 vaccine. Sequenced here: CD4+ T cells from PBMCs cultured with HCoV-229E spike peptides, sampled after COVID-19 vaccination.

The CDR3 bases are TGTGCCAGCTCAGCGGCAGGGGGAGATCAGCCCCAGCATTTT. This codes for CASSAAGGDQPQHF. The chain links TRBV18 to TRBJ1-5; 7 nucleotides match TRBD1. This CDR3 has 14 amino acids. The germline V gene encodes CDR1 KGHSH and CDR2 LQKENI. With V trimmed by 5 bases and J by 5 bases, 6 bases remained unmatched.